These 31 T cell receptor beta chains came from one sample sequenced in a study of high-grade serous ovarian cancer treatment subgroups. TCRdb keeps only in-frame clones here, not all; method: immunoSEQ multiplex PCR. The table has 2,000 to 2,500 clones, about 75% seen once; the top ten hold approximately 10%. Tumor samples were taken before definitive surgery or chemotherapy. Sequenced material: tumor tissue. The receptor set was obtained from a human donor with high-grade serous ovarian cancer.

The genes are TRBV6-4 and TRBJ1-5, with TRBD1 identical over 11 bases. Trimming took 10 bases from V and 4 from J; bases not matched to a gene: 21. The CDR3 extends over 19 amino acids. In germline, CDR1 is MRHNA, CDR2 SNTAGT. DNA for the CDR3: TGTGCCAACCCTCGTCGGATGCTTCCCGGGACAGGGGGGAATCAGCCCCAGCATTTT. Its translation: CANPRRMLPGTGGNQPQHF.

The rearrangement uses TRBV6-4 and TRBJ2-3; 11 bases match TRBD2. Germline V CDR1 and CDR2: MRHNA, SNTAGT. The CDR3 is 15 residues long. Losses at the gene ends were 0 bases for V and 4 bases for J; bases not matched to a gene: 0. This chain's CDR3 is CASSDSSGGADTQYF. DNA of the CDR3: TGTGCCAGCAGTGACTCTAGCGGGGGGGCAGATACGCAGTATTTT.

The chain employs TRBV11-3 and TRBJ2-1; 10 bases align to TRBD2. The CDR3 totals 20 residues. Trimming at V came to 1 base and at J to 6 bases, leaving 18 bases not matched to a gene. Germline loops: CDR1 SGHNT, CDR2 YENEEA. CDR3 amino acids: CASSLGEFLAGGPLFNEQFF. DNA of the CDR3: TGTGCCAGCAGCTTAGGAGAGTTTTTAGCGGGGGGCCCCCTATTCAATGAGCAGTTCTTC. Full variable domain (remainder filled in from reference TRBV11-3 and TRBJ2-1): EAGVVQSPRYKIIEKKQPVAFWCNPISGHNTLYWYLQNLGQGPELLIRYENEEAVDDSQLPKDRFSAERLKGVDSTLKIQPAELGDSAVYLCASSLGEFLAGGPLFNEQFFGPGTRLTVL.

The gene calls are TRBV6-5 and TRBJ2-3; D remains ambiguous. Germline V gene data show CDR1 as MNHEY and CDR2 as SVGAGI. Trimming removed 8 bases at V and 0 bases at J, with 15 bases between. CDR3 length: 15 amino acids. CDR3 loop: CASAQRLSSTDTQYF. The CDR3 nucleotides read TGTGCCAGCGCCCAGAGGCTCTCTAGCACAGATACGCAGTATTTT.

The chain employs TRBV6-5 and TRBJ1-1; tentatively, D is TRBD1 (5 bases). V gave up 0 bases and J gave up 11 bases, with 10 bases separating them. Germline lookup yields CDR1 MNHEY and CDR2 SVGAGI. The CDR3 extends over 12 amino acids. The CDR3 sequence is CASSYSAGVAFF. In DNA, the CDR3 is TGTGCCAGCAGTTACTCGGCGGGGGTGGCTTTCTTT.

The chain links TRBV19 to TRBJ2-1; D is possibly TRBD1 or TRBD2 (5 bases each). The CDR3 is 15 residues long. In germline, CDR1 is LNHDA, CDR2 SQIVND (reference sequence). V lost 7 bases and J 0 bases, leaving 13 bases between the germline ends. For the CDR3, the DNA is TGTGCCAGTAATAGGGACCAGAGCTCCTACAATGAGCAGTTCTTC. Translated, it gives CASNRDQSSYNEQFF. The full variable domain, completed using reference TRBV19 and TRBJ2-1, is DGGITQSPKYLFRKEGQNVTLSCEQNLNHDAMYWYRQDPGQGLRLIYYSQIVNDFQKGDIAEGYSVSREKKESFPLTVTSAQKNPTAFYLCASNRDQSSYNEQFFGPGTRLTVL.

V gene TRBV4-1 combines with J gene TRBJ1-2, with a tentative D call TRBD1 (5 bases). Per germline, CDR1 MGHRA and CDR2 YSYEKL. The CDR3 is 18 amino acids. Trimming took off 2 bases at V and 0 bases at J, with 19 bases between the two ends. The chain's CDR3 is CASSQRPLQQATNYGYTF. CDR3 sequence (DNA): TGCGCCAGCAGCCAACGTCCCCTACAACAGGCAACTAACTATGGCTACACCTTC.

This chain joins TRBV25-1 and TRBJ1-6; D is undetermined. The CDR3 sequence is 14 residues long. Germline CDR1 MGHDK, CDR2 SYGVNS. V lost 5 bases, J lost 4 bases, and 9 bases lay in between. CDR3 DNA sequence: TGTGCCAGCAGTCAGTCGACATATAATTCACCCCTCCACTTT. Residues: CASSQSTYNSPLHF.

The rearrangement links TRBV7-8 to TRBJ1-2; 7 bases agree with TRBD1. V lost 11 bases and J lost 4; bases outside the gene matches: 7. Germline V gene data show CDR1 as SGHVS and CDR2 as FQNEAQ. The CDR3 is made up of 12 amino acids. CDR3 residues: CAARQGAYGYTF. CDR3 sequence (DNA): TGTGCCGCGCGACAGGGTGCCTATGGCTACACCTTC.

This clone turned up a few times. The chain carries TRBV11-1 and TRBJ2-7; D perhaps matches TRBD2 (6 bases). Trimming took 4 bases from V and 3 from J, leaving 16 bases between them. The germline V gene encodes CDR1 SGHAT and CDR2 FQDESV (reference sequence). CDR3 size: 15 residues. Here the CDR3 DNA reads TGTGCCAGCAGCTCACGCCCTCAGGGAGGCTACGAGCAGTACTTC. Translated: CASSSRPQGGYEQYF.

This chain connects TRBV19 to TRBJ2-7; possible D gene TRBD2, 6 bases. The CDR3 runs to 15 residues. The V gene's germline CDR1 is LNHDA and CDR2 SQIVND (reference sequence). V was cut by 5 bases and J by 0 bases, with 14 bases left in between. The CDR3 nucleotides read TGTGCCAGTAGTGACGGGGGTTTGGACTCCTACGAGCAGTACTTC. The encoded protein is CASSDGGLDSYEQYF. Variable domain in full (rest from reference TRBV19 and TRBJ2-7): DGGITQSPKYLFRKEGQNVTLSCEQNLNHDAMYWYRQDPGQGLRLIYYSQIVNDFQKGDIAEGYSVSREKKESFPLTVTSAQKNPTAFYLCASSDGGLDSYEQYFGPGTRLTVT.

This chain connects TRBV29-1 to TRBJ2-7; 9 bases are shared with TRBD1. V shed 1 base, J shed 3 bases, and the junction held 1 base outside the gene matches. Germline V CDR1 and CDR2: SQVTM, ANQGSEA. The CDR3 is 13 amino acids. The CDR3 sequence is CSVEGDRDYEQYF. CDR3 coding DNA: TGCAGCGTTGAAGGGGACAGGGACTACGAGCAGTACTTC.

V is TRBV7-9 and J is TRBJ2-2; possible D gene TRBD2, 5 bases. V gave up 5 bases and J gave up 6 bases, with 16 bases separating them. The V gene's germline CDR1 is SEHNR and CDR2 FQNEAQ (reference sequence). The CDR3 has 15 amino acids. The CDR3 DNA follows: TGTGCCAGCAGCCACTCACGGGGTCGGGCCGGGGAGCTGTTTTTT. This codes for CASSHSRGRAGELFF.

This chain uses TRBV5-1 with TRBJ1-4, with TRBD1 matching over 8 bases. Germline values: CDR1 SGHRS, CDR2 YFSETQ. The CDR3 is 15 residues long. The ends lost 2 bases at V and 7 bases at J; junction bases unmatched: 7. CDR3 coding DNA: TGCGCCAGCAGCTTTGGACCCGGACAGGGTGAAAAACTGTTTTTT. Translating gives CASSFGPGQGEKLFF.

This clone was detected only once. CDR3 coding DNA: TGTGCCAGCGGGGGATTATATGGCTACACCTTC. As protein: CASGGLYGYTF. The V gene is TRBV6-1, the J gene TRBJ1-2; possibly TRBD1 for D (5 bases). The length of the CDR3 is 11 residues. The V and J ends lost 8 bases and 5 bases respectively, with 9 bases between them. In germline, CDR1 is MNHNS, CDR2 SASEGT.

This clone was found a few times. V gene TRBV7-3 combines with J gene TRBJ2-1; the match to TRBD2 covers 7 bases. V was clipped by 2 bases and J by 5 bases; unmatched bases: 0. Looked up from germline, CDR1 is SGHTA and CDR2 is FQGTGA. This CDR3 comprises 13 residues. The CDR3 spells CASSLLADNEQFF. CDR3 sequence (DNA): TGTGCCAGCAGCTTACTAGCGGACAATGAGCAGTTCTTC.

The chain has TRBV29-1 and TRBJ2-7; a weak D match, TRBD1 (5 bases). Trimming stripped 5 bases from V and 2 bases from J, with 10 bases between. The CDR3 loop spans 12 amino acids. In germline, CDR1 is SQVTM, CDR2 ANQGSEA. CDR3: CSVFTGTYEQYF. The CDR3 coding sequence is TGCAGCGTTTTCACAGGAACCTACGAGCAGTACTTC.

A single count supports this clone. The genes are TRBV2 and TRBJ1-5; tentatively, D is TRBD1 (6 bases). Per germline, CDR1 SNHLY and CDR2 FYNNEI. Trimming took 6 bases from V and 4 from J, leaving 22 bases between them. This CDR3 spans 17 amino acids. CDR3 in amino acids: CASSERSGTQTNQPQHF. The CDR3, as DNA: TGTGCCAGCAGCGAGCGGAGCGGGACACAAACGAATCAGCCCCAGCATTTT.

The V call is TRBV9, the J call TRBJ2-3; tentatively, D is TRBD2 (6 bases). Germline V gives CDR1 SGDLS, CDR2 YYNGEE. V dropped 4 bases and J dropped 1 base, with 16 bases sitting between them. The CDR3 extends over 16 amino acids. CDR3 loop: CASSSRDGGGTDTQYF. As DNA, the CDR3 is TGTGCCAGCAGCTCTAGAGATGGCGGGGGCACAGATACGCAGTATTTT.

The J gene is TRBJ2-5, the V gene TRBV15; perhaps D is TRBD1 or TRBD2 (6 bases each). The germline V gene encodes CDR1 LNHNV and CDR2 YYDKDF (reference sequence). CDR3 length: 13 amino acids. V was clipped by 3 bases and J by 4 bases, with 9 bases between them. The CDR3 sequence: CATSSEGGETQYF. In DNA form, the CDR3 reads TGTGCCACCAGCAGTGAGGGGGGAGAGACCCAGTACTTC. Full variable domain (outside the CDR3, taken from reference TRBV15 and TRBJ2-5): DAMVIQNPRYQVTQFGKPVTLSCSQTLNHNVMYWYQQKSSQAPKLLFHYYDKDFNNEADTPDNFQSRRPNTSFCFLDIRSPGLGDTAMYLCATSSEGGETQYFGPGTRLLVL.

This clone was observed a handful of times. The rearrangement links TRBV25-1 to TRBJ2-5; D perhaps matches TRBD2 (6 bases). Between the trimmed V and J ends, which lost 3 bases and 2 bases, there was a span of 13 bases. The CDR3 is made up of 15 amino acids. Germline loops: CDR1 MGHDK, CDR2 SYGVNS. The chain's CDR3 is CASSDGMGLQETQYF. DNA of the CDR3: TGTGCCAGCAGTGATGGTATGGGACTGCAAGAGACCCAGTACTTC.

V usage is TRBV6-6 and J usage is TRBJ2-1, with 7 bases fitting TRBD2. Losses at the gene ends were 6 bases for V and 4 bases for J; bases not matched to a gene: 9. Germline CDR1 and CDR2: MNHNY and SVGAGI (reference sequence). The length of the CDR3 is 15 residues. This chain's CDR3 is CASRASAGVYNEQFF. The CDR3, as DNA: TGTGCCAGCAGGGCTAGCGCGGGGGTTTACAATGAGCAGTTCTTC.

The chain joins TRBV5-5 to TRBJ1-1, with D hard to call. The V gene's germline CDR1 is SGHKS and CDR2 YYEKEE (reference sequence). This CDR3 region has 15 residues. V shed 6 bases and J shed 3 bases, with 18 bases lying between them. CDR3 region: CASTPPGRWDTEAFF. For the CDR3, the DNA is TGTGCCAGCACCCCCCCGGGCCGTTGGGACACTGAAGCTTTCTTT.

The V and J genes are TRBV29-1 and TRBJ2-1, with D maybe TRBD2 (7 bases). The CDR3 runs to 12 residues. The V gene's germline CDR1 is SQVTM and CDR2 ANQGSEA. Trimming removed 6 bases at V and 9 bases at J, with 15 bases between. This CDR3 is CSVDGGRSEQFF. CDR3 DNA: TGCAGCGTGGACGGGGGGCGGTCTGAGCAGTTCTTC.

This CDR3 reads CASSLAGVGETQYF. DNA for the CDR3: TGTGCCAGCAGTTTGGCAGGGGTGGGGGAGACCCAGTACTTC. This chain links TRBV28 with TRBJ2-5, with a tentative D call TRBD1 (6 bases). V lost 3 bases and J lost 5, with 13 bases in between. The germline CDR1 and CDR2 sequences are MDHEN and SYDVKM. The CDR3 sequence is 14 residues long.

The rearrangement uses TRBV28 and TRBJ1-5; weak D call: TRBD1 (5 bases). The CDR3 sequence is 14 residues long. Germline assignment: CDR1 MDHEN and CDR2 SYDVKM. The V end lost 4 bases, the J end lost 4 bases, and 11 bases lay between the germline ends. CDR3 region: CASSSIQANQPQHF. CDR3 DNA: TGTGCCAGCAGTTCCATACAGGCAAATCAGCCCCAGCATTTT.

The CDR3 spells CSVGPVWPYGYTF. CDR3 DNA: TGCAGCGTTGGTCCCGTATGGCCCTATGGCTACACCTTC. This chain connects TRBV29-1 to TRBJ1-2; D not resolved. Trimming removed 4 bases from V and 4 bases from J, with 13 bases in between. Per germline, CDR1 SQVTM and CDR2 ANQGSEA. This CDR3 region has 13 residues. The whole variable domain, filled in from reference TRBV29-1 and TRBJ1-2, reads SAVISQKPSRDICQRGTSLTIQCQVDSQVTMMFWYRQQPGQSLTLIATANQGSEATYESGFVIDKFPISRPNLTFSTLTVSNMSPEDSSIYLCSVGPVWPYGYTFGSGTRLTVV.

This rearrangement joins TRBV2 to TRBJ1-2, with TRBD1 matching 9 bases. The junction had 4 bases not matched to a gene; V was cut back by 4 bases and J by 7 bases. This CDR3 contains 13 residues. Germline CDR1 reads SNHLY; CDR2 reads FYNNEI. The CDR3 is CASSGDRAVGYTF. The CDR3, as DNA: TGTGCCAGCAGTGGGGACAGGGCCGTTGGCTACACCTTC.

This chain uses TRBV10-3 with TRBJ1-1, with a weak D call TRBD1 (6 bases). CDR3 length: 16 amino acids. V was shortened by 2 bases and J by 2 bases, with 15 bases between the two germline ends. Germline V lookup: CDR1 ENHRY, CDR2 SYGVKD. CDR3 sequence (DNA): TGTGCCATCAGTGAGAGTTGGGACAACCGAAACACTGAAGCTTTCTTT. Translated, it gives CAISESWDNRNTEAFF.

This clone appeared a few times. The chain recombines TRBV4-2 with TRBJ1-2; TRBD1 agrees at 9 bases. CDR3 length: 13 amino acids. Germline CDR1 LGHNA, CDR2 YNFKEQ. J lost 6 bases, V lost 3 bases, and 2 bases had no gene match. In DNA, the CDR3 is TGTGCCAGCAGCCACGGGACAGGGAATGGCTACACCTTC. Encoded protein: CASSHGTGNGYTF.

This chain connects TRBV5-1 to TRBJ2-2; tentative D call: TRBD1 (5 bases). The CDR3 is made up of 16 amino acids. The germline gives CDR1 SGHRS, CDR2 YFSETQ. Trimming left V 6 bases short and J 4 bases short, with 19 bases between. Here the CDR3 reads CASKRQSSRSTGELFF. The CDR3 bases are TGCGCCAGCAAGAGACAGTCGTCCCGAAGCACCGGGGAGCTGTTTTTT.